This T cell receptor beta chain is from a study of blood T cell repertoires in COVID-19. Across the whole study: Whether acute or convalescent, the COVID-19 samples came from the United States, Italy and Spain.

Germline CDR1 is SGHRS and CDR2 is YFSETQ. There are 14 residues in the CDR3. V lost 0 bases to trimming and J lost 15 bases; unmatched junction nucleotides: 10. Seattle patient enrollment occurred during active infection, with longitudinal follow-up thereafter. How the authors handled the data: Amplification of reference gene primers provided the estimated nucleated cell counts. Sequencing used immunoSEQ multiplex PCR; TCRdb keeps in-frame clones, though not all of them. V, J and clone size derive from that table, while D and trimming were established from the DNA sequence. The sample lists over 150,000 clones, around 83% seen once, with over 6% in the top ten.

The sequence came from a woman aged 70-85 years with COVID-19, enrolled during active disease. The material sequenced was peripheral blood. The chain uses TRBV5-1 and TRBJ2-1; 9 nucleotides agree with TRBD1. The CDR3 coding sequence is TGCGCCAGCAGCTTGGGAACAGGGGGCCGCCAGCGGTTCTTC. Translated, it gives CASSLGTGGRQRFF.